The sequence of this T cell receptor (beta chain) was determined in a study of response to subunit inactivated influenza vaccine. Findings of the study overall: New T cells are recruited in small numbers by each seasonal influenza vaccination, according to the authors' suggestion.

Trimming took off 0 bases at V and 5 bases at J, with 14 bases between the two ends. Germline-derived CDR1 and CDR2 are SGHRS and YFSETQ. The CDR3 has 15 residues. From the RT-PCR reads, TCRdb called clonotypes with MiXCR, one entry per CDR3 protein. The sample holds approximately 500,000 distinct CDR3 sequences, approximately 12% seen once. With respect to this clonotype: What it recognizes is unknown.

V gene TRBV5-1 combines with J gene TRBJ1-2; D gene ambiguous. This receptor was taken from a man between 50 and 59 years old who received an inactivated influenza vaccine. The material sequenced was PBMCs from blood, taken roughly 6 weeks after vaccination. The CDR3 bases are TGCGCCAGCAGCTTGGAGGTTGCTGCTCGGTATGGCTACACCTTC. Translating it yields CASSLEVAARYGYTF.